This T cell receptor beta chain was observed in a study of shared clonotypes between healthy human individuals. Findings and caveats of the study: Across subsets, estimated richness was generally greater for naive than for memory populations. The four-donor shared clonotypes exceeded non-shared clonotypes in generation probability, with non-shared ones scoring lower. Sampling used blood alone; tissue repertoires probably differ.

V was trimmed by 0 bases and J by 10 bases, leaving 13 bases between them. This CDR3 is built from 14 residues. The germline V gene encodes CDR1 LGHNA and CDR2 YSLEER. Turning to this clone: Its antigen is not known.

The method was immunoSEQ multiplex PCR; TCRdb's version includes in-frame clones alone and lacks a portion of them. This repertoire shows about 1.5 million clones, around 98% found once; its top ten account for about 0.42%. The receptor was isolated from a man younger than 45 in good health. The sample taken for sequencing was naive CD4+ T cells sorted from blood. Stated subset: CD45RA+ positively selected. The J gene is TRBJ2-1, the V gene TRBV4-3; D gene unclear. The CDR3 loop reads CASSQDLGPVEQFF. The CDR3 nucleotides read TGCGCCAGCAGCCAAGACCTAGGACCGGTGGAGCAGTTCTTC.